One and the same sample provided the 5 T cell receptor beta chains below, sequenced in a study of metastatic and nonmetastatic thyroid tumors. Using MiXCR, TCRdb re-called clones from the PCR reads. The sample lists around 15,000 clones, around a sixth occurring once. No treatment had been given to any patient before thyroid surgery. Sequences were obtained from blood. All receptors derive from a female donor with papillary thyroid cancer or a benign thyroid nodule (not recorded which). Some clones in this sample may be carry-over from other donors' samples.

This clone was counted many times. This chain uses TRBV2 with TRBJ1-5, with D possibly matching TRBD1 (5 bases). Looked up from germline, CDR1 is SNHLY and CDR2 is FYNNEI. V lost 5 bases to trimming and J lost 2 bases, with 10 bases between them. The CDR3 covers 14 residues. The CDR3 reads CASSTDSGNQPQHF. The DNA for the CDR3 is TGTGCCAGCAGTACTGACAGCGGCAATCAGCCCCAGCATTTT.

The chain joins TRBV11-2 to TRBJ2-1; D might be TRBD2 (5 bases). Trimming removed 1 base from V and 0 bases from J, with 7 bases in between. Per the germline V gene, CDR1 is SGHAT and CDR2 is FQNNGV. The CDR3 contains 15 residues. The chain's CDR3 is CASSLVRGSYNEQFF. CDR3 nucleotide sequence: TGTGCCAGCAGCTTAGTCCGGGGCTCCTACAATGAGCAGTTCTTC.

In this sample, this clone turned up many times. A clone one base away is much larger, so this may be a read error. At the DNA level, this CDR3 is encoded by other sequences in the same sample as well. This rearrangement joins TRBV19 to TRBJ2-1, with D possibly TRBD1 on 6 matching bases. Germline loops: CDR1 LNHDA, CDR2 SQIVND (reference sequence). This CDR3 region has 14 residues. Trimming stripped 9 bases from V and 5 bases from J, with 17 bases between. CDR3 sequence (DNA): TGTGCCAGCACCCTGACAGGAGAAAACAATGAGCAGTTCTTC. Translation: CASTLTGENNEQFF.

This clone was counted ten times or more. V gene TRBV27 combines with J gene TRBJ1-4; 10 bases agree with TRBD1. The CDR3 is 16 residues long. V shed 2 bases, J shed 3 bases, and the junction held 3 bases outside the gene matches. CDR1 is MNHEY, CDR2 SMNVEV, per germline (reference sequence). The CDR3 here is CASSLDRGLSNEKLFF. CDR3 bases: TGTGCCAGCAGTTTAGACAGGGGGCTGTCTAATGAAAAACTGTTTTTT.

By its share, this clone is medium-sized. V gene TRBV19 combines with J gene TRBJ1-3; D is undetermined. This CDR3 comprises 15 residues. Germline V lookup: CDR1 LNHDA, CDR2 SQIVND (reference sequence). V shed 3 bases and J shed 4 bases, with 13 bases lying between them. CDR3 nucleotides: TGTGCCAGTAGTATGGGTATGAACCGCGGAAACACCATATATTTT. It specifies CASSMGMNRGNTIYF.